Shown below are 26 T cell receptor beta chains from a single sample sequenced in a study of blood T cell repertoires in COVID-19. Sequencing used immunoSEQ multiplex PCR; TCRdb keeps in-frame clones, though not all of them. The sample holds 130,000 to 150,000 clones; about 87% are singletons and the top ten take 1.5% to 2%. The sequenced material came from peripheral blood. These receptors all come from a woman in her 50s with acute or convalescent COVID-19.

This clone has a single count. This chain connects TRBV19 to TRBJ2-7; 7 nucleotides match TRBD1. The V and J ends lost 7 bases and 2 bases, in that order; junction bases with no gene match: 8. The CDR3 loop spans 14 amino acids. Germline V CDR1 and CDR2: LNHDA, SQIVND (reference sequence). This CDR3 is CASISGTAPYEQYF. CDR3 coding DNA: TGTGCCAGTATTTCCGGGACAGCTCCCTACGAGCAGTACTTC.

V gene TRBV11-2 combines with J gene TRBJ1-2; D gene ambiguous. The V and J ends lost 4 bases and 5 bases respectively, with 14 bases between them. Germline-derived CDR1 and CDR2 are SGHAT and FQNNGV. The CDR3 covers 14 residues. The CDR3 loop reads CASSSNSQLYGYTF. The CDR3 nucleotides are TGTGCCAGCAGCTCGAATTCGCAGTTATATGGCTACACCTTC.

This clone was counted once. The rearrangement joins TRBV7-3 to TRBJ2-2; TRBD2 matches at 10 bases. CDR3 length equals 17 residues. The J segment lost 2 bases and the V segment lost 5 bases, leaving 8 bases of the junction unmatched. Germline V gene sequence: CDR1 SGHTA, CDR2 FQGTGA. This CDR3 reads CASSRMASGSNTGELFF. The CDR3 DNA is TGTGCCAGCAGCCGGATGGCTAGCGGGAGTAACACCGGGGAGCTGTTTTTT. Full variable domain (remainder filled in from reference TRBV7-3 and TRBJ2-2): GAGVSQTPSNKVTEKGKYVELRCDPISGHTALYWYRQSLGQGPEFLIYFQGTGAADDSGLPNDRFFAVRPEGSVSTLKIQRTERGDSAVYLCASSRMASGSNTGELFFGEGSRLTVL.

The rearrangement links TRBV19 to TRBJ1-2; 9 bases are a match to TRBD1. CDR3 length: 13 residues. V was pared by 7 bases and J by 5 bases, with 5 bases of the junction left unmatched. Germline V gene sequence: CDR1 LNHDA, CDR2 SQIVND (reference sequence). The CDR3 spells CASNGQGPYGYTF. CDR3 bases: TGTGCCAGTAATGGACAGGGGCCATATGGCTACACCTTC.

V and J are TRBV11-2 and TRBJ2-7, with 9 bases lining up with TRBD1. The CDR3 has 15 amino acids. Unmatched junction bases numbered 9, after V lost 5 bases and J lost 4 bases. From germline, CDR1 is SGHAT and CDR2 FQNNGV. CDR3 in amino acids: CASSRAGTGLYEQYF. In DNA, the CDR3 is TGTGCCAGCAGCCGGGCCGGGACAGGGCTATACGAGCAGTACTTC.

The chain recombines TRBV10-2 with TRBJ2-7, with D possibly matching TRBD1 (6 bases). This CDR3 spans 15 amino acids. Germline assignment: CDR1 WSHSY and CDR2 SAAADI. Trimming removed 2 bases from V and 0 bases from J, with 11 bases in between. CDR3 DNA sequence: TGCGCCAGCAGTGAGATAGTAGGGGGCTCCTACGAGCAGTACTTC. It specifies CASSEIVGGSYEQYF.

The gene calls are TRBV7-3 and TRBJ1-4; the D gene is possibly TRBD1 (6 bases). The germline V gene has CDR1 SGHTA and CDR2 FQGTGA. With 6 bases removed from V and 5 bases from J, the gap between germline ends came to 10 bases. The CDR3 is made up of 13 amino acids. CDR3 sequence: CASSPGQNEKLFF. In DNA form, the CDR3 reads TGTGCCAGCAGTCCCGGACAGAATGAAAAACTGTTTTTT.

V is TRBV5-1 and J is TRBJ2-7; a possible D gene is TRBD2 (5 bases). V lost 3 bases and J 3 bases, leaving 13 bases between the germline ends. CDR1 is SGHRS, CDR2 YFSETQ, per germline. The CDR3 contains 14 residues. The DNA of the CDR3 is TGCGCCAGCAGCTCGTGGGAGAGCGGCTACGAGCAGTACTTC. Encoded protein: CASSSWESGYEQYF.

The J gene is TRBJ1-2, the V gene TRBV20-1; 9 bases are a match to TRBD1. The CDR3 sequence is 14 residues long. The germline V gene has CDR1 DFQATT and CDR2 SNEGSKA (reference sequence). The trim removed 3 bases at V and 5 bases at J, leaving 7 bases unmatched. CDR3 amino acids: CSASAGTGTYGYTF. Written as DNA, the CDR3 is TGCAGTGCTAGTGCAGGGACAGGGACTTATGGCTACACCTTC.

The J gene is TRBJ2-7, the V gene TRBV7-2; D call uncertain. The V end was cut by 7 bases, the J end by 6 bases, with 13 bases between. Germline V gives CDR1 SGHTA, CDR2 FQGNSA. The length of the CDR3 is 12 residues. The CDR3 loop is CASNTIRGEQYF. As DNA, the CDR3 is TGTGCCAGCAATACAATACGCGGCGAGCAGTACTTC.

This clone has just one count. The J gene is TRBJ1-3, the V gene TRBV5-1; D gene unclear. Trimming left V 0 bases short and J 0 bases short, with 16 bases between. The CDR3 is 18 residues long. Per germline, CDR1 SGHRS and CDR2 YFSETQ. This CDR3 reads CASSLVGPDSSSGNTIYF. The CDR3 region has the DNA TGCGCCAGCAGCTTGGTCGGGCCGGACTCCAGCTCTGGAAACACCATATATTTT.

CDR3 sequence reads: CASSTGTSGRGIYEQYF. The CDR3 bases are TGCGCCAGCAGCACGGGGACTAGCGGGAGAGGAATCTACGAGCAGTACTTC. The V call is TRBV5-1, the J call TRBJ2-7; 14 bases line up with TRBD2. CDR1 is SGHRS, CDR2 YFSETQ, per germline. The CDR3 has 17 residues. The junction had 9 bases not matched to a gene; V was cut back by 4 bases and J by 3 bases. The full variable domain, rest sourced from reference TRBV5-1 and TRBJ2-7, is KAGVTQTPRYLIKTRGQQVTLSCSPISGHRSVSWYQQTPGQGLQFLFEYFSETQRNKGNFPGRFSGRQFSNSRSEMNVSTLELGDSALYLCASSTGTSGRGIYEQYFGPGTRLTVT.

V is TRBV7-2 and J is TRBJ1-1, with 7 bases aligning to TRBD1. This CDR3 has 15 residues. After removal of 4 bases from V and 4 bases from J, the junction contained 9 bases not matched to a gene. CDR1 SGHTA and CDR2 FQGNSA come from the germline V gene. Written as DNA, the CDR3 is TGTGCCAGCAGCTCTAAAGGGGGCTTGGGCACTGAAGCTTTCTTT. As protein: CASSSKGGLGTEAFF.

Only one count was recorded for this clone. V and J are TRBV12-3 or TRBV12-4 and TRBJ1-2, with 7 bases identical to TRBD1. This CDR3 has 12 amino acids. V gave up 4 bases and J gave up 10 bases; unmatched junction bases: 6. The DNA of the CDR3 is TGTGCCAGCAGTTGGACAGGAAGTACCTACACCTTC. It yields the protein CASSWTGSTYTF.

The chain couples TRBV5-4 to TRBJ1-6, with D possibly TRBD1 on 6 matching bases. CDR1 SGHNT and CDR2 YYREEE come from the germline V gene (reference sequence). There are 17 residues in the CDR3. The V end lost 0 bases, the J end lost 10 bases, and 20 bases lay between the germline ends. The CDR3 reads CASSLAGGGRGGSPLHF. CDR3 in DNA: TGTGCCAGCAGCTTGGCCGGGGGGGGGCGCGGAGGCTCACCCCTCCACTTT.

The rearrangement links TRBV5-1 to TRBJ2-2; no reliable D call. The CDR3 has 13 amino acids. CDR1 and CDR2 (germline): SGHRS, YFSETQ. V dropped 8 bases and J dropped 0 bases, with 8 bases sitting between them. The CDR3 nucleotides read TGCGCCAGTTCCGCGGCGAACACCGGGGAGCTGTTTTTT. Its translation is CASSAANTGELFF.

The chain employs TRBV3-1 (or the pseudogene TRBV3-2) and TRBJ1-1, with D unclear. V was clipped by 0 bases and J by 0 bases, with 5 bases between them. This CDR3 region has 14 residues. CDR1 is LGHDT and CDR2 is YNNKEL in the germline V gene (reference sequence). The CDR3 loop is CASSQDEMNTEAFF. Here the CDR3 DNA reads TGTGCCAGCAGCCAAGATGAGATGAACACTGAAGCTTTCTTT.

The genes are TRBV7-2 and TRBJ1-1; 11 positions agree with TRBD1. The CDR3 runs to 15 residues. With 5 bases clipped from V and 11 bases from J, the junction kept 13 bases outside the gene matches. The germline V gene encodes CDR1 SGHTA and CDR2 FQGNSA. The CDR3 region has the DNA TGTGCCAGCAGCAACGAACCGGGACAGGGGGTTGGTGCTTTCTTT. Translated: CASSNEPGQGVGAFF.

In its sample, this clone was seen once. J is TRBJ1-4 and V is TRBV5-4; D may be TRBD1 (6 bases). V was cut by 4 bases and J by 1 base, with 11 bases left in between. From germline, CDR1 is SGHNT and CDR2 YYREEE (reference sequence). The CDR3 extends over 15 amino acids. The CDR3 is CASSLEGGTNEKLFF. CDR3 bases: TGTGCCAGCAGCCTTGAAGGGGGAACTAATGAAAAACTGTTTTTT.

This clone was detected once. This chain uses TRBV5-6 with TRBJ2-1; no definite D call. Germline CDR1 is SGHDT and CDR2 is YYEEEE. There are 16 residues in the CDR3. The V end lost 4 bases, the J end lost 4 bases, and 18 bases lay between the germline ends. CDR3 DNA sequence: TGTGCCAGCAGCCCGATAGACTCCTGGCTGTACAATGAGCAGTTCTTC. This gives the protein CASSPIDSWLYNEQFF.

The J gene is TRBJ1-4, the V gene TRBV5-1; TRBD1 agrees at 8 bases. The germline gives CDR1 SGHRS, CDR2 YFSETQ. This CDR3 comprises 16 residues. J gave up 1 base and V 4 bases, and 6 bases lay outside the gene matches. For the CDR3, the DNA is TGCGCCAGCAGCCCTGGACAGGGAGTAACTAATGAAAAACTGTTTTTT. The encoded protein is CASSPGQGVTNEKLFF.

The V and J genes are TRBV9 and TRBJ2-3, with TRBD2 identical over 7 bases. CDR1 SGDLS and CDR2 YYNGEE come from the germline V gene. This CDR3 is built from 16 residues. V shed 5 bases and J 1 base; nucleotides not matched to a gene: 10. The CDR3 DNA sequence: TGTGCCAGCAGTCTCCGCGGGGGTTTGGGCACAGATACGCAGTATTTT. It is translated as CASSLRGGLGTDTQYF.

The gene calls are TRBV7-9 and TRBJ2-7; 9 nucleotides match TRBD1. J lost 4 bases, V lost 6 bases, and 10 bases had no gene match. Germline CDR1 reads SEHNR; CDR2 reads FQNEAQ (reference sequence). There are 15 residues in the CDR3. CDR3 nucleotide sequence: TGTGCCAGCAGGGATACCGGGACAGGGAGGTACGAGCAGTACTTC. As protein: CASRDTGTGRYEQYF.

The CDR3 nucleotides are TGCGCCAGCAGGGGACTAGCGGTCACCGGGGAGCTGTTTTTT. This gives the protein CASRGLAVTGELFF. The chain links TRBV10-2 to TRBJ2-2, with 11 bases aligning to TRBD2. The V segment lost 6 bases and the J segment 4 bases; nucleotides outside the gene matches: 1. The CDR3 is 14 residues long. CDR1 is WSHSY and CDR2 is SAAADI in the germline V gene.

V and J are TRBV7-9 and TRBJ2-7, with D perhaps matching TRBD1 (6 bases). V dropped 10 bases and J dropped 1 base, with 17 bases sitting between them. Germline-derived CDR1 and CDR2 are SEHNR and FQNEAQ (reference sequence). The CDR3 totals 14 residues. The CDR3 DNA follows: TGTGCCACAAAGACAGGTGAGGGTTCCTACGAGCAGTACTTC. Protein sequence: CATKTGEGSYEQYF.

The CDR3 nucleotides read TGTGCCACCAGCAGAGTCCTAGCGCTTAACAATGAGCAGTTCTTC. Residues: CATSRVLALNNEQFF. This chain connects TRBV15 to TRBJ2-1; D is perhaps TRBD2 (6 bases). The CDR3 covers 15 residues. The germline V gene encodes CDR1 LNHNV and CDR2 YYDKDF (reference sequence). V dropped 1 base and J dropped 5 bases, with 12 bases sitting between them.